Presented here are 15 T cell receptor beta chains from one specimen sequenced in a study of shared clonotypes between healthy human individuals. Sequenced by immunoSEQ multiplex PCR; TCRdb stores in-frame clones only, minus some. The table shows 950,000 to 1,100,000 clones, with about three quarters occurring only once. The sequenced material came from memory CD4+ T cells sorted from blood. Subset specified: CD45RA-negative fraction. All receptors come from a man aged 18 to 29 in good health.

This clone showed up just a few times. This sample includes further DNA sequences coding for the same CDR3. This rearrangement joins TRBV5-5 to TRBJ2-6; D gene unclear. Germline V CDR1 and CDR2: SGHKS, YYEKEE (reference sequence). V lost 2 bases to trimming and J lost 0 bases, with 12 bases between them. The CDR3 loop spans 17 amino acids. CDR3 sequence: CASSLGSSGSGANVLTF. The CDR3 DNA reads TGTGCCAGCAGCTTAGGTAGTTCTGGCTCTGGGGCCAACGTCCTGACTTTC.

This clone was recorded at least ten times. CDR3 nucleotides: TGTGCCAGCAGCTTAGAACTAGCGGGTAACAATGAGCAGTTCTTC. Protein sequence: CASSLELAGNNEQFF. The chain has TRBV5-4 and TRBJ2-1, with TRBD2 identical over 9 bases. CDR3 size: 15 residues. CDR1 and CDR2 from the germline V gene are SGHNT and YYREEE (reference sequence). V dropped 2 bases and J dropped 5; count of bases not matched to a gene: 5.

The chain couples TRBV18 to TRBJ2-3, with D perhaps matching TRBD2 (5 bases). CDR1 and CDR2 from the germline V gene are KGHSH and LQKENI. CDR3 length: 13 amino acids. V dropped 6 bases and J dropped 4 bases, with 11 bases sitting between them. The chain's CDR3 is CASSTMEADTQYF. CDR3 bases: TGTGCCAGCTCCACTATGGAGGCAGATACGCAGTATTTT.

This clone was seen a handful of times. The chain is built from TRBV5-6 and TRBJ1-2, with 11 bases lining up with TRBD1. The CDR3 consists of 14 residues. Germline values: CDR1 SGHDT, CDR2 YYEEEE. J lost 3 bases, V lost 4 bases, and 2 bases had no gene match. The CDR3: CASSRTGGYYGYTF. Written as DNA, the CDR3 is TGTGCCAGCAGCAGGACAGGGGGCTACTATGGCTACACCTTC.

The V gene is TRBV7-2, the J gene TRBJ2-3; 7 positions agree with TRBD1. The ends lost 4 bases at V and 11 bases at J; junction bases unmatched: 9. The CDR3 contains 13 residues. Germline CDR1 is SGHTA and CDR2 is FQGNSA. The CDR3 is CASSSGQFRMQYF. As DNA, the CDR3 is TGTGCCAGCAGCTCGGGACAGTTTAGAATGCAGTATTTT.

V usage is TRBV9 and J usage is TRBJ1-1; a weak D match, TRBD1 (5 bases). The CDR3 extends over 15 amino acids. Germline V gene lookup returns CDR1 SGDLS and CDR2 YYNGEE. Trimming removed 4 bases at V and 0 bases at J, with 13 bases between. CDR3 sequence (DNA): TGTGCCAGCAGCAGGGGACCCGGATTGAACACTGAAGCTTTCTTT. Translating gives CASSRGPGLNTEAFF.

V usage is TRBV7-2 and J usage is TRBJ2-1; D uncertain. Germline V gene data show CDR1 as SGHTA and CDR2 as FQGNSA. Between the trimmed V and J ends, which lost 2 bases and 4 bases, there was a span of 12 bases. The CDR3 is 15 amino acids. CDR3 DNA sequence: TGTGCCAGCAGCTTAAATGGTAGGGAATACAATGAGCAGTTCTTC. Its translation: CASSLNGREYNEQFF.

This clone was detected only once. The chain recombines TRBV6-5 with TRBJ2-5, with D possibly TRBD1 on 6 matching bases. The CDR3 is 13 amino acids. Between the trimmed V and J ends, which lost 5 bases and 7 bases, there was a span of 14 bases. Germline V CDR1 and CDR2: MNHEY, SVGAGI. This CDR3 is CASSKQGSGTQYF. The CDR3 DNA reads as TGTGCCAGCAGTAAACAGGGTTCGGGGACCCAGTACTTC.

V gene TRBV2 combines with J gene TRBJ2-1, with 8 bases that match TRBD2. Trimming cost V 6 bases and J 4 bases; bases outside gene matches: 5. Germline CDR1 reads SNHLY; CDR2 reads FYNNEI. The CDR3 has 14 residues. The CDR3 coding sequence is TGTGCCAGCAGGCCCGGGGGGGGGTACAATGAGCAGTTCTTC. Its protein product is CASRPGGGYNEQFF.

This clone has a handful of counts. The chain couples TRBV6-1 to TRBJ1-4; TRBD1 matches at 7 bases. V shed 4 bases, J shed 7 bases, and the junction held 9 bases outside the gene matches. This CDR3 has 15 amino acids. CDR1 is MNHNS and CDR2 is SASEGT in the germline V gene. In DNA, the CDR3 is TGTGCCAGCAGTGCCGAACAGGGGCCCGGTGAAAAACTGTTTTTT. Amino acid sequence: CASSAEQGPGEKLFF.

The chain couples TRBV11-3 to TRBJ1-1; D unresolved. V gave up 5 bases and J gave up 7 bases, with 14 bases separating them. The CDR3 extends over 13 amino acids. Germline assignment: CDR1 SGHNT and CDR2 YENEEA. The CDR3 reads CASSLRAGIEAFF. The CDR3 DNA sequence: TGTGCCAGCAGCCTGAGGGCGGGGATTGAAGCTTTCTTT. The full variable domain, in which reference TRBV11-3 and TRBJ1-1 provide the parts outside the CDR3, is EAGVVQSPRYKIIEKKQPVAFWCNPISGHNTLYWYLQNLGQGPELLIRYENEEAVDDSQLPKDRFSAERLKGVDSTLKIQPAELGDSAVYLCASSLRAGIEAFFGQGTRLTVV.

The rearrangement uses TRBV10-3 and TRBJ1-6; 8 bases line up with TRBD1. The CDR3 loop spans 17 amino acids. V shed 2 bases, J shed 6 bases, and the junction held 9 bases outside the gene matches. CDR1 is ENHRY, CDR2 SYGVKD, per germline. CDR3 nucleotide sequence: TGTGCCATCAGTGAGAGTGGCAGGGGGCCTTCTAATTCACCCCTCCACTTT. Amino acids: CAISESGRGPSNSPLHF.

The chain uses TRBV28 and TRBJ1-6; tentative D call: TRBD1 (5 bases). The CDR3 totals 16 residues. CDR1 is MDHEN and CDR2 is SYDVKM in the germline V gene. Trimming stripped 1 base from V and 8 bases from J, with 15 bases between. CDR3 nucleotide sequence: TGTGCCAGCAGTTTATTTCAGGGTCTTCGGCATTCACCCCTCCACTTT. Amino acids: CASSLFQGLRHSPLHF.

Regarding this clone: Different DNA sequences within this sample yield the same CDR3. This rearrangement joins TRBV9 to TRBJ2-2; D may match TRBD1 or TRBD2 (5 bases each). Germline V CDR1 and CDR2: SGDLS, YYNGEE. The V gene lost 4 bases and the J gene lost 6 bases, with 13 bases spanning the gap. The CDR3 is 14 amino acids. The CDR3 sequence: CASSPRQGAGELFF. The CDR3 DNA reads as TGTGCCAGCAGCCCCAGGCAGGGAGCCGGGGAGCTGTTTTTT.

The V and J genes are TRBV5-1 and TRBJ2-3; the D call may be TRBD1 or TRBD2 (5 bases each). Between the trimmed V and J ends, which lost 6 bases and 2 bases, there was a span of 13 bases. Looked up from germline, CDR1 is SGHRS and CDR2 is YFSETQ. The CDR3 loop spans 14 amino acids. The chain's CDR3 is CASTRDQYTDTQYF. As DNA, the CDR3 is TGCGCCAGCACCCGGGACCAATACACAGATACGCAGTATTTT.